Each of the 14 T cell receptor beta chains below was sequenced from the same sample in a study of blood T cell repertoires in COVID-19. Measured with immunoSEQ multiplex PCR; TCRdb has only the in-frame clones, and not every one. The top ten hold about 2.1% of the sample, which has 400,000 to 550,000 clones, 87% seen once. Source material: PBMCs or T cells enriched from blood (not recorded which). Source of these receptors: a woman between 18 and 29 years old with acute COVID-19.

The V call is TRBV21-1, the J call TRBJ1-1; TRBD1, as called in the table, went unchecked against the DNA. TRBV21-1 is termed a pseudogene. The CDR3 has 13 amino acids. The CDR3 DNA sequence: TGTGCCAGCAGCACGCACAGGGGCACTGAAGCTTTCTTT. This encodes CASSTHRGTEAFF.

V usage is TRBV28 and J usage is TRBJ1-2; weak D call: TRBD1 (5 bases). CDR3 length equals 13 residues. Deletions cut 7 bases from V and 4 bases from J, with 13 bases between. Germline lookup yields CDR1 MDHEN and CDR2 SYDVKM. Written as DNA, the CDR3 is TGTGCCAGCACCCTGGGGGGGGGCTATGGCTACACCTTC. It specifies CASTLGGGYGYTF.

This chain joins TRBV6-1 and TRBJ1-1; D is possibly TRBD1 (5 bases). CDR3 size: 14 residues. V dropped 2 bases and J dropped 5 bases, with 12 bases sitting between them. Germline V CDR1 and CDR2: MNHNS, SASEGT. CDR3 residues: CASSENQGRTEAFF. The DNA for the CDR3 is TGTGCCAGCAGTGAAAATCAGGGAAGGACTGAAGCTTTCTTT.

This chain uses TRBV4-1 with TRBJ2-5; D gene unclear. Germline CDR1 MGHRA, CDR2 YSYEKL. The CDR3 spans 17 residues. Trimming removed 2 bases from V and 1 base from J, with 17 bases in between. The CDR3 loop is CASSQFWRGPFQETQYF. CDR3 DNA sequence: TGCGCCAGCAGCCAATTTTGGCGTGGGCCCTTCCAAGAGACCCAGTACTTC.

The V and J genes are TRBV11-2 and TRBJ2-2, with D hard to call. This CDR3 is built from 14 residues. The germline V gene encodes CDR1 SGHAT and CDR2 FQNNGV. With 1 base removed from V and 1 base from J, the gap between germline ends came to 4 bases. The CDR3 DNA sequence: TGTGCCAGCAGCTTAGCCCAGAACACCGGGGAGCTGTTTTTT. Translated, it gives CASSLAQNTGELFF.

This chain links TRBV3-1 (or the pseudogene TRBV3-2) with TRBJ2-1, with 8 bases that match TRBD2. CDR1 and CDR2 (germline): LGHDT, YNNKEL (reference sequence). CDR3 length: 16 residues. V shed 0 bases and J 4 bases; nucleotides not matched to a gene: 5. The CDR3 coding sequence is TGTGCCAGCAGCCAAGATAGGAGCGGGAGTTACAATGAGCAGTTCTTC. This encodes CASSQDRSGSYNEQFF.

Here the CDR3 reads CASSAYPGTTLQPQHF. In DNA, the CDR3 is TGTGCCAGTAGTGCCTACCCCGGGACAACCCTTCAGCCCCAGCATTTT. The rearrangement links TRBV19 to TRBJ1-5, with D maybe TRBD1 (6 bases). V was shortened by 5 bases and J by 6 bases, with 20 bases between the two germline ends. Germline CDR1 LNHDA, CDR2 SQIVND (reference sequence). CDR3 length: 16 amino acids.

The CDR3 DNA sequence: TGTGCCACAGGGGGGACAACTAATGAAAAACTGTTTTTT. This encodes CATGGTTNEKLFF. J is TRBJ1-4 and V is TRBV10-3; the match to TRBD1 covers 7 bases. CDR1 is ENHRY, CDR2 SYGVKD, per germline. Trimming removed 10 bases from V and 0 bases from J; junction bases left unmatched: 2. The CDR3 is made up of 13 amino acids.

The chain joins TRBV6-2 or TRBV6-3 to TRBJ1-1; D is possibly TRBD1 (6 bases). The length of the CDR3 is 16 residues. Trimming cost V 2 bases and J 1 base, with 14 bases left between them. The germline CDR1 and CDR2 sequences are MNHEY and SVGEGT. The chain's CDR3 is CASSYKGDVRNTEAFF. In DNA, the CDR3 is TGTGCCAGCAGTTACAAGGGGGACGTAAGGAACACTGAAGCTTTCTTT.

V and J are TRBV5-1 and TRBJ1-2; D might be TRBD1 (5 bases). The CDR3 runs to 15 residues. Trimming took 0 bases from V and 2 from J, leaving 11 bases between them. Germline V lookup: CDR1 SGHRS, CDR2 YFSETQ. The CDR3 DNA reads as TGCGCCAGCAGCTTGGGGGAGGGGACCAACTATGGCTACACCTTC. It is translated as CASSLGEGTNYGYTF.

The rearrangement joins TRBV19 to TRBJ2-1; TRBD2 matches 9 bases. Germline V gene sequence: CDR1 LNHDA, CDR2 SQIVND (reference sequence). The CDR3 consists of 11 residues. After removal of 4 bases from V and 15 bases from J, the junction contained 4 bases not matched to a gene. The CDR3 is CASSTLAGLFF. Written as DNA, the CDR3 is TGTGCCAGTAGTACGCTAGCGGGGTTGTTCTTC.

The chain uses TRBV15 and TRBJ2-5, with a tentative D call TRBD2 (6 bases). This CDR3 is 18 amino acids long. In germline, CDR1 is LNHNV, CDR2 YYDKDF (reference sequence). V was pared by 1 base and J by 2 bases, with 20 bases between. Here the CDR3 reads CATSRGSGASDRQETQYF. In DNA form, the CDR3 reads TGTGCCACCAGCAGAGGTTCTGGCGCTAGCGATCGACAAGAGACCCAGTACTTC.

This rearrangement joins TRBV18 to TRBJ1-2; the D gene is possibly TRBD1 (6 bases). Germline CDR1 and CDR2: KGHSH and LQKENI. The CDR3 has 16 residues. V dropped 3 bases and J dropped 4 bases, with 18 bases sitting between them. The CDR3: CASSPVGQPSAYGYTF. CDR3 DNA sequence: TGTGCCAGCTCACCTGTCGGACAGCCATCGGCCTATGGCTACACCTTC.

This chain joins TRBV23-1 and TRBJ1-1; 8 bases align to TRBD1. TRBV23-1 falls under the ORF class, with uncertain function. This CDR3 region has 17 residues. V shed 0 bases, J shed 5 bases, and the junction held 11 bases outside the gene matches. This CDR3 is CASSQSGTGTWWTEAFF. CDR3 in DNA: TGCGCCAGCAGTCAATCTGGGACAGGAACGTGGTGGACTGAAGCTTTCTTT.